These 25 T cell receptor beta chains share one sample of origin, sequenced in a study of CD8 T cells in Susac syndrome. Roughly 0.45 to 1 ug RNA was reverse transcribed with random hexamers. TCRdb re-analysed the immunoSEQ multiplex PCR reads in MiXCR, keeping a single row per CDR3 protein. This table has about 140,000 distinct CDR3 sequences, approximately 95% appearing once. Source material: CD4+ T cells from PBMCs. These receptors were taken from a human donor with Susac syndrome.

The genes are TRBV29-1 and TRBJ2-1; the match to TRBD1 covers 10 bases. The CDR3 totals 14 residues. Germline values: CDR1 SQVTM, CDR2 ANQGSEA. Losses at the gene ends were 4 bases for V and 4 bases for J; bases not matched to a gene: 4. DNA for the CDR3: TGCAGCGTTGGGGACAGGGGAGATTACAATGAGCAGTTCTTC. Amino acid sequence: CSVGDRGDYNEQFF.

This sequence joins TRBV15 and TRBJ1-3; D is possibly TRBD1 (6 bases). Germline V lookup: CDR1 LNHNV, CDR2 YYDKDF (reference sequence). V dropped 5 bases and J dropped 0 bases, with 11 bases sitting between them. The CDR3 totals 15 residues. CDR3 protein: CATSEQGSSGNTIYF. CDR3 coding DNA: TGTGCCACCAGCGAACAGGGCAGCTCTGGAAACACCATATATTTT.

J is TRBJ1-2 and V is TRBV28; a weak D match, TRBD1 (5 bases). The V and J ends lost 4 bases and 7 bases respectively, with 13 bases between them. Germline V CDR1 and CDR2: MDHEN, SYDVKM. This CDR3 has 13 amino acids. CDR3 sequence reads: CASSSGTLSGYTF. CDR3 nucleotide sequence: TGTGCCAGCAGTTCAGGGACCTTAAGTGGCTACACCTTC.

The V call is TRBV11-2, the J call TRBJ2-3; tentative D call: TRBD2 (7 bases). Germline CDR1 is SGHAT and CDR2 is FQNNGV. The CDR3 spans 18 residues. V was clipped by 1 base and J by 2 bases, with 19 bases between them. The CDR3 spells CASSLAARGLASTDTQYF. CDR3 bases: TGTGCCAGCAGCTTAGCGGCGCGGGGGCTAGCGTCCACAGATACGCAGTATTTT.

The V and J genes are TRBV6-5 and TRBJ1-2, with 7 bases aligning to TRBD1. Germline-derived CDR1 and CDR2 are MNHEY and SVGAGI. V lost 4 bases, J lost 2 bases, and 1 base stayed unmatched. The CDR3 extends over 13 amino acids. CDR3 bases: TGTGCCAGCAGTTTACAGGGGAACTATGGCTACACCTTC. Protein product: CASSLQGNYGYTF.

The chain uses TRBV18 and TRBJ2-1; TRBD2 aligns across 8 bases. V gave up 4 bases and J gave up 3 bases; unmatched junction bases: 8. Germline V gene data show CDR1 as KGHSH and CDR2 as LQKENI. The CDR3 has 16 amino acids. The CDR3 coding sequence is TGTGCCAGCTCACGCCGGGGGAGCGGGAGCTACAATGAGCAGTTCTTC. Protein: CASSRRGSGSYNEQFF.

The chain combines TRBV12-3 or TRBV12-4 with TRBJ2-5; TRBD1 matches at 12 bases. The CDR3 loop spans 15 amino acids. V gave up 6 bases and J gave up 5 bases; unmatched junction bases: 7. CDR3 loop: CASSRGQGAKETQYF. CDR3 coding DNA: TGTGCCAGCAGCCGGGGACAGGGGGCGAAGGAGACCCAGTACTTC.

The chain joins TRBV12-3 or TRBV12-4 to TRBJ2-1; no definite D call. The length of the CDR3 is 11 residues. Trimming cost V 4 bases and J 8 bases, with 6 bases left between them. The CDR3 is CASSSEDEQFF. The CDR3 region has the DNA TGTGCCAGCAGTTCTGAGGATGAGCAGTTCTTC.

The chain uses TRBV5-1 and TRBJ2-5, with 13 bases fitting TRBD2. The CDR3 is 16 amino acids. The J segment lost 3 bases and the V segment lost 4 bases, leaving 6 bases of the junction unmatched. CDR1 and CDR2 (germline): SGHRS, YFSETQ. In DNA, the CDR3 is TGCGCCAGCAGCCCCGGACTAGCGGGGGCCAAAGAGACCCAGTACTTC. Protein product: CASSPGLAGAKETQYF. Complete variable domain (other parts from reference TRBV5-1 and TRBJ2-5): KAGVTQTPRYLIKTRGQQVTLSCSPISGHRSVSWYQQTPGQGLQFLFEYFSETQRNKGNFPGRFSGRQFSNSRSEMNVSTLELGDSALYLCASSPGLAGAKETQYFGPGTRLLVL.

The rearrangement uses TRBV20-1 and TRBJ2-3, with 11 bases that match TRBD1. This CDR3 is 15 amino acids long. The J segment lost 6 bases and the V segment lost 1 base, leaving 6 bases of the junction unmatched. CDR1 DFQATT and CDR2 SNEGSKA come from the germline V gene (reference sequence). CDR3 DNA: TGCAGTGCTAGAGTGGACAGGGGGCTTGCCGATACGCAGTATTTT. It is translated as CSARVDRGLADTQYF.

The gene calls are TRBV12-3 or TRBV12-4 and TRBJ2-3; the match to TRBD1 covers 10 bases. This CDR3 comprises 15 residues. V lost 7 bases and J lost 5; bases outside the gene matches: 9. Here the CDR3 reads CASTPGGQGGDTQYF. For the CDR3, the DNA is TGTGCCAGCACCCCGGGAGGACAGGGGGGAGATACGCAGTATTTT.

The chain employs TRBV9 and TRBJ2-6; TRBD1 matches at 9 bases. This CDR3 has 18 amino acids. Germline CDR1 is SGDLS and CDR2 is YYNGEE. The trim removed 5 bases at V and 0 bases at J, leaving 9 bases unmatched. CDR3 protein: CASRLTGGPTSGANVLTF. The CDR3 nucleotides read TGTGCCAGCAGATTAACAGGGGGCCCTACCTCTGGGGCCAACGTCCTGACTTTC.

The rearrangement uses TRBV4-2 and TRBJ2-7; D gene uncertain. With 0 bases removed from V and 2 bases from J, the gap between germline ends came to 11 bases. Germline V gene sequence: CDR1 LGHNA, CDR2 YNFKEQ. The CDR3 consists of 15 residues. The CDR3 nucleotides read TGTGCCAGCAGCCAAGATCGTGACCTCACCTACGAGCAGTACTTC. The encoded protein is CASSQDRDLTYEQYF.

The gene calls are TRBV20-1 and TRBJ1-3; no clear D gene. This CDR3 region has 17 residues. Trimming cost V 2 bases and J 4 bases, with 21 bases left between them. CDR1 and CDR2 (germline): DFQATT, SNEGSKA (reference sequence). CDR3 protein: CSARTPGLHTAGNTIYF. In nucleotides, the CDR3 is TGCAGTGCTAGAACTCCCGGGCTCCACACGGCCGGAAACACCATATATTTT.

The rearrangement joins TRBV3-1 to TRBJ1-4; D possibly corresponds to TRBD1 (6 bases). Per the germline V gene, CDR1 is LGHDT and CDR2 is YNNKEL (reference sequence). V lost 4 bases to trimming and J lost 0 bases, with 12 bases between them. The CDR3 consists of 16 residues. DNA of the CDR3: TGTGCCAGCAGCCCGGACAGATCGACAACTAATGAAAAACTGTTTTTT. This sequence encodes CASSPDRSTTNEKLFF.

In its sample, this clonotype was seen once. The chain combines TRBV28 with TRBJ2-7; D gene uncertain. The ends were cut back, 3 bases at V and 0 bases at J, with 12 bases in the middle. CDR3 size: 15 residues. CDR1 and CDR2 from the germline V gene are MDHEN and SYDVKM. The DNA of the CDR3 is TGTGCCAGCAGTTTGGGTGGCATAGACTCCTACGAGCAGTACTTC. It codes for CASSLGGIDSYEQYF.

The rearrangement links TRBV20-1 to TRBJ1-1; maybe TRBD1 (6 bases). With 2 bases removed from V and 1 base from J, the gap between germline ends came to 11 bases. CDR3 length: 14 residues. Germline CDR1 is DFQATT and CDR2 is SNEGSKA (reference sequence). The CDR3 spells CSARWGAGNTEAFF. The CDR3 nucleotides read TGCAGTGCTAGATGGGGGGCAGGGAACACTGAAGCTTTCTTT.

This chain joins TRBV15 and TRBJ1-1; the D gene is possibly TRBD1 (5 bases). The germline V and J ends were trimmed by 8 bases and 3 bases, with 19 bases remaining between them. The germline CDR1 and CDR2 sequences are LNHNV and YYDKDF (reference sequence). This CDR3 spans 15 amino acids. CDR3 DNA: TGTGCCACCCAGGGTAGGTCAGGGTGGGACACTGAAGCTTTCTTT. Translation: CATQGRSGWDTEAFF.

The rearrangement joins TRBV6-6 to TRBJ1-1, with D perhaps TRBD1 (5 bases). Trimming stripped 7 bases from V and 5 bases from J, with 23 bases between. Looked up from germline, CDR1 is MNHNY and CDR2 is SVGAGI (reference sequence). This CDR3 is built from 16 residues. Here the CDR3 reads CASTPFHGGGRTEAFF. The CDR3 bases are TGTGCCAGCACTCCCTTCCACGGGGGGGGTCGGACTGAAGCTTTCTTT.

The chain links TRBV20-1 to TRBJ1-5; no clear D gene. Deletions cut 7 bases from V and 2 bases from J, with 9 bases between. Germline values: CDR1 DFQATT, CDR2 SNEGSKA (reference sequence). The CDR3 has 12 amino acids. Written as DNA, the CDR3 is TGCAGTGGGATTGAACGCAATCAGCCCCAGCATTTT. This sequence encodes CSGIERNQPQHF.

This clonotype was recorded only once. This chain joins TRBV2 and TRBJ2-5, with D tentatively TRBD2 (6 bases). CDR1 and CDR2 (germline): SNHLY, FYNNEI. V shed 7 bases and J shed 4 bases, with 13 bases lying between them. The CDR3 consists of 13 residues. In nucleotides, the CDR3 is TGTGCCAGCACCCCGGGGAGGCCAGAGACCCAGTACTTC. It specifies CASTPGRPETQYF.

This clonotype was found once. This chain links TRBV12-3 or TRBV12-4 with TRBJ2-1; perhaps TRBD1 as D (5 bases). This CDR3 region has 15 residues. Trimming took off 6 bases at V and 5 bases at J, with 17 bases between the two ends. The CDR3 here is CASRTTGVQHNEQFF. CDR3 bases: TGTGCCAGCAGGACCACAGGAGTCCAACACAATGAGCAGTTCTTC.

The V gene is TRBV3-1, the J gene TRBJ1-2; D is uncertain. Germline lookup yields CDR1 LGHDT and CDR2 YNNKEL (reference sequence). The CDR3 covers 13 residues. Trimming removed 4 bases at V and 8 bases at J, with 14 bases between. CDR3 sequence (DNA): TGTGCCAGCAGCCCGACTTCTTGGACCGGCTACACCTTC. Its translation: CASSPTSWTGYTF.

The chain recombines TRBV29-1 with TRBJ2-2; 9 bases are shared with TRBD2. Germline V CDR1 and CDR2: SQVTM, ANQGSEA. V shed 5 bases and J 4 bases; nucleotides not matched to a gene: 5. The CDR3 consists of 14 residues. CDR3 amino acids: CSVSSGVITGELFF. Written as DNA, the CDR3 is TGCAGCGTTTCTAGCGGGGTCATCACCGGGGAGCTGTTTTTT.

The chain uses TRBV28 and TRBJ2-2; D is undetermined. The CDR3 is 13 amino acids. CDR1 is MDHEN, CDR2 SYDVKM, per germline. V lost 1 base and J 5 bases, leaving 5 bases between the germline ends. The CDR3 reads CASSLYATGELFF. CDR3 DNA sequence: TGTGCCAGCAGTTTATATGCTACCGGGGAGCTGTTTTTT.